This T cell receptor beta chain stems from a study of response to subunit inactivated influenza vaccine. Broader study findings: Few additional T cells are recruited per seasonal influenza vaccination, authors suggested.

The length of the CDR3 is 13 residues. Germline values: CDR1 DFQATT, CDR2 SNEGSKA (reference sequence). V shed 0 bases and J shed 9 bases, with 14 bases lying between them. This clonotype turned up a few times. The antigen is undetermined. TCRdb called the RT-PCR reads again in MiXCR, with one record for every CDR3 protein. The sample contains about 520,000 distinct CDR3 sequences, approximately 7.2% of which appear only once. The receptor comes from a man between 50 and 75 years old who received an inactivated influenza vaccine. This specimen was PBMCs from blood, taken less than 30 months after vaccination. The genes are TRBV20-1 and TRBJ2-5; the D gene is possibly TRBD2 (5 bases). The CDR3 coding sequence is TGCAGTGCTAGAGATTTGAGGGCCCGGGCCCAGTACTTC. It yields the protein CSARDLRARAQYF.